This T cell receptor (beta chain) was obtained from a study of cytomegalovirus exposure and HLA in healthy donors. General study findings and limits: Prior analysis indicated that the majority of TCR beta V segments exhibited productivity approximately 87% or approximately 30% of the time. It was reported in a later analysis that an Asian-associated ancestry cluster showed fewer N-insertions than the approximately 690-donor mean. TRBV6-2, TRBV6-3 and some other V segments were excluded as indistinguishable.

This PCR relied on a set of 60 Vbeta primers and 13 Jbeta primers. Assay: immunoSEQ multiplex PCR; the TCRdb copy retains only in-frame clones and omits some. This repertoire shows roughly 78,000 clones, 65% to 70% found once; its top ten account for about 20%. From germline, CDR1 is SGDLS and CDR2 YYNGEE. V gave up 0 bases and J gave up 6 bases; unmatched junction bases: 6. This CDR3 has 15 residues. Details on this clone: The antigen is not known.

The chain couples TRBV9 to TRBJ2-1; 7 nucleotides align to TRBD2. The sample consisted of PBMCs. The receptor was derived from a man aged 35-49 years in good health and CMV-seropositive. In nucleotides, the CDR3 is TGTGCCAGCAGCGTAGGAGCGGGGCCCGGCAATGAGCAGTTCTTC. It yields the protein CASSVGAGPGNEQFF.